This T cell receptor beta chain was captured in a study of spatial heterogeneity in lung cancer. Time point noted: blood at routine non-recurrence follow-up after resection. TCR cDNA molecules were tagged individually, and each one carried a unique molecular identifier. TCRdb re-analysed the 5' RACE reads in MiXCR, keeping a single row per CDR3 protein. Here the sample spans approximately 93,000 distinct CDR3 sequences, 15% to 20% being singletons. This clonotype came up a few times. Trimming removed 2 bases from V and 7 bases from J, with 11 bases in between. Germline CDR1 reads MNHNY; CDR2 reads SVGAGI (reference sequence). CDR3 size: 13 residues.

The clonotype comes from a male donor with early-stage non-small cell lung cancer. The V and J genes are TRBV6-6 and TRBJ1-2; D is uncertain. The specimen comprised PBMCs, sampled at follow-up. The CDR3 coding sequence is TGTGCCAGCAGTTACCAGGCAACTGGTGGCTACACCTTC. This codes for CASSYQATGGYTF.